This record concerns one T cell receptor (beta chain) sequence. Its cognate antigen is unknown. This specimen belongs to a study of CD8+ T cells in alopecia areata. RNA was isolated and reverse transcribed to cDNA, the sequencing template. Assay: immunoSEQ multiplex PCR; the TCRdb copy retains only in-frame clones and omits some. The table lists tens of thousands of clones, around 70% of them singletons. Specified treatment: oral pan-JAK inhibitor, 5-10 mg twice daily. Study-wide results and caveats: Both scalp clonality and the expanded CD8+ clones among the top 100 showed a significant decrease with tofacitinib. Many expanded lesional clones stayed in scalp and blood while on tofacitinib. Only a single nonresponder existed, so baseline CD8+ expansion links stay unclear.

In germline, CDR1 is SEHNR, CDR2 FQNEAQ (reference sequence). CDR3 length: 12 amino acids. The V and J ends lost 5 bases and 0 bases respectively, with 2 bases between them. The chain recombines TRBV7-9 with TRBJ1-5; D call uncertain. The sequence was obtained from a human donor with alopecia areata. Sequences were derived from CD8+ T cells sorted from blood, sampled at approximately week 42, from a patient treated with tofacitinib. CDR3 sequence (DNA): TGTGCCAGCAGCGCTAGCAATCAGCCCCAGCATTTT. Amino acid sequence: CASSASNQPQHF.